This T cell receptor beta chain was recovered during a study of radiotherapy plus CTLA-4 blockade in lung cancer. Germline loops: CDR1 SQVTM, CDR2 ANQGSEA. The length of the CDR3 is 14 residues. The V and J ends lost 8 bases and 0 bases respectively, with 15 bases between them. People whose metastatic non-small-cell lung cancer was chemo-refractory got focal radiation along with CTLA-4 blockade by ipilimumab. The table came from immunoSEQ multiplex PCR; TCRdb's copy has only in-frame clones and leaves some out. The sample yields 30,000 or so clones, 60% to 80% seen once. A note on this clone: Its antigen is as yet unknown.

Regarding the study as a whole: Radiotherapy plus ipilimumab was followed by expansion in blood of tumor-derived TCR clones.

The sequenced sample was peripheral blood, obtained from a patient treated with radiotherapy plus ipilimumab. This chain links TRBV29-1 with TRBJ2-3, with a tentative D call TRBD1 (6 bases). The TCR was taken from a human donor with non-small cell lung cancer whose response to radiotherapy plus ipilimumab could not be evaluated. The CDR3 nucleotides are TGCAGCATCCAGGGGACCCACAGCACAGATACGCAGTATTTT. Translating gives CSIQGTHSTDTQYF.